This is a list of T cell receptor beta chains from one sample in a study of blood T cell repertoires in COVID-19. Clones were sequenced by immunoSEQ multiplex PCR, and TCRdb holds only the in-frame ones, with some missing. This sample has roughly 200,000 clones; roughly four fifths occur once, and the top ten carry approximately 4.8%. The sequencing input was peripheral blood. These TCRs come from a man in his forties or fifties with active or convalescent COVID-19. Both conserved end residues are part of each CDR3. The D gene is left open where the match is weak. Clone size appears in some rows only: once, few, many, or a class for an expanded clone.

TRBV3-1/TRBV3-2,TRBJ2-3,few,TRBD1,TGTGCCAGCAGCCAACCACAGGGGGCAGATACGCAGTATTTT,CASSQPQGADTQYF
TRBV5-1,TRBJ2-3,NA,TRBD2,TGCGCCAGCAGCTTCGGTAGCGGGGGGGCAGGAGATACGCAGTATTTT,CASSFGSGGAGDTQYF
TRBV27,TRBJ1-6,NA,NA,TGTGCCAGCAGTTTGAAGGTTGCCTACAGGAGGGATAATTCACCCCTCCACTTT,CASSLKVAYRRDNSPLHF
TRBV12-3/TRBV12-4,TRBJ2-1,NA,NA,TGTGCCAGCACCAAAGGAGTTGGGCAGTTCTTC,CASTKGVGQFF
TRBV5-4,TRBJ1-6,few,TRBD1,TGTGCCAGCAGCTGGGGGACAGATGGTAATTCACCCCTCCACTTT,CASSWGTDGNSPLHF
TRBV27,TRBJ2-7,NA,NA,TGTGCCAGCAGTTTGGCCTTAGGGAGCACACTGCAGTACTTC,CASSLALGSTLQYF
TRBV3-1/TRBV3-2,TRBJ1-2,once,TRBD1,TGTGCCAGCAGCGGACAGGCGAACTATGGCTACACCTTC,CASSGQANYGYTF
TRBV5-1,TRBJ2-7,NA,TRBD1,TGCGCCAGCAGCTTGGGGACAGGGGGCACCTACGAGCAGTACTTC,CASSLGTGGTYEQYF
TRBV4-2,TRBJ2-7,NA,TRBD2,TGTGCCAGCAGCGGGGGCGGGGGGTTGAGCTCCTACGAGCAGTACTTC,CASSGGGGLSSYEQYF
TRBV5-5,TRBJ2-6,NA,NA,TGTGCCAGCAGCTTGGGCGTAAGCTCTGGGGCCAACGTCCTGACTTTC,CASSLGVSSGANVLTF
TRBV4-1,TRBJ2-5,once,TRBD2,TGCGCCAGCAGCCAAGATGCCGCGGGGGGGTCTGAGACCCAGTACTTC,CASSQDAAGGSETQYF
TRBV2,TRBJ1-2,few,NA,TGTGCCAGCAGTGACGAAGTGGCCCGCGGTGGCTACACCTTC,CASSDEVARGGYTF
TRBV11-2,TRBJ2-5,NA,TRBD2,TGTGCCAGCAGCTTCGGAGCGGGGGGTACTCAAGAGACCCAGTACTTC,CASSFGAGGTQETQYF
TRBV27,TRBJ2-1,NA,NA,TGTGCCAGCAGTTTCCTCCAGGACTACAATGAGCAGTTCTTC,CASSFLQDYNEQFF
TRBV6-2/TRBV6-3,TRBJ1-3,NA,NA,TGTGCCAGCAGTCCACCGGGGTTTGGAGGAAACACCATATATTTT,CASSPPGFGGNTIYF